This passage covers 29 T cell receptor beta chains from one sample sequenced in a study of cytomegalovirus exposure and HLA in healthy donors (dated 2017 in TCRdb). The library was made by the immunoSEQ multiplex PCR assay. For the multiplex PCR, a mixture combining 60 forward primers for TCR Vbeta segments and 13 reverse primers for TCR Jbeta segments was used. TCRdb retrieved this table from immuneACCESS and kept in-frame rearrangements only. Not all clones are present; in checked studies, unresolved V genes account for under half, and no reason is known for the remainder. The sample contains 130,000 to 150,000 clones, about 75% of them found a single time. Approximately 4% of the sample is in the top ten clones. The specimen was PBMCs. The receptors were sampled from a man younger than 30 in good health and CMV-seronegative.

The chain combines TRBV27 with TRBJ2-7, with a tentative D call TRBD2 (6 bases). The CDR3 totals 14 residues. Germline CDR1 is MNHEY and CDR2 is SMNVEV (reference sequence). Trimming removed 5 bases at V and 2 bases at J, with 13 bases between. The CDR3 sequence is CASSPGLKTYEQYF. CDR3 DNA: TGTGCCAGCAGTCCGGGACTGAAAACCTACGAGCAGTACTTC.

This clone was picked up a small number of times. The genes are TRBV2 and TRBJ2-3, with 9 bases lining up with TRBD2. The CDR3 is made up of 12 amino acids. J gave up 5 bases and V 8 bases, and 2 bases lay outside the gene matches. Looked up from germline, CDR1 is SNHLY and CDR2 is FYNNEI. Written as DNA, the CDR3 is TGTGCCAGCGGGCGGGGGGGAGATACGCAGTATTTT. This codes for CASGRGGDTQYF. Supplemented by reference TRBV2 and TRBJ2-3, the full variable domain reads EPEVTQTPSHQVTQMGQEVILRCVPISNHLYFYWYRQILGQKVEFLVSFYNNEISEKSEIFDDQFSVERPDGSNFTLKIRSTKLEDSAMYFCASGRGGDTQYFGPGTRLTVL.

The chain combines TRBV11-2 with TRBJ2-3; D is perhaps TRBD2 (5 bases). There are 15 residues in the CDR3. V gave up 5 bases and J gave up 0 bases, with 12 bases separating them. The germline V gene has CDR1 SGHAT and CDR2 FQNNGV. CDR3 region: CASSRDGISTDTQYF. The CDR3 bases are TGTGCCAGCAGCCGAGACGGGATTAGCACAGATACGCAGTATTTT.

This clone was observed a handful of times. This rearrangement joins TRBV20-1 to TRBJ1-2; no clear D. The germline gives CDR1 DFQATT, CDR2 SNEGSKA (reference sequence). The CDR3 sequence is 11 residues long. With 4 bases removed from V and 4 bases from J, the gap between germline ends came to 7 bases. CDR3 loop: CSATGSYGYTF. In DNA form, the CDR3 reads TGCAGTGCTACGGGAAGCTATGGCTACACCTTC.

This clone has only one observation. The chain links TRBV6-6 to TRBJ2-5; D remains unclear. The CDR3 length is 11 residues. Germline values: CDR1 MNHNY, CDR2 SVGAGI (reference sequence). V was pared by 2 bases and J by 11 bases, with 9 bases between. CDR3 sequence: CASSYNFQQYF. CDR3 DNA sequence: TGTGCCAGCAGTTACAATTTTCAGCAGTACTTC.

V gene TRBV7-9 combines with J gene TRBJ2-2; tentatively, D is TRBD1 (6 bases). This CDR3 is 15 amino acids long. Deletions cut 5 bases from V and 4 bases from J, with 14 bases between. CDR1 SEHNR and CDR2 FQNEAQ come from the germline V gene (reference sequence). CDR3 coding DNA: TGTGCCAGCAGCCTTCGGACAGAGGGCACCGGGGAGCTGTTTTTT. Translating it yields CASSLRTEGTGELFF.

In its sample, this clone was seen once. This chain joins TRBV30 and TRBJ1-1; 7 bases agree with TRBD1. The CDR3 totals 13 residues. Germline V gives CDR1 GTSNPN, CDR2 SVGIG (reference sequence). V lost 3 bases, J lost 4 bases, and 5 bases stayed unmatched. The CDR3 protein is CAWSRQGATEAFF. Here the CDR3 DNA reads TGTGCCTGGAGCCGACAGGGTGCCACTGAAGCTTTCTTT.

V and J are TRBV6-5 and TRBJ2-7, with 7 bases lining up with TRBD1. Germline trimming cut 4 bases from V and 2 bases from J; bases unmatched to any gene: 5. CDR3 length: 14 amino acids. Germline V lookup: CDR1 MNHEY, CDR2 SVGAGI. DNA of the CDR3: TGTGCCAGCAGTTCCCTGACAGGGCCCTACGAGCAGTACTTC. Protein sequence: CASSSLTGPYEQYF.

J is TRBJ1-2 and V is TRBV14; D unresolved. The length of the CDR3 is 13 residues. Germline V gene sequence: CDR1 SGHDN, CDR2 FVKESK. The V gene lost 1 base and the J gene lost 3 bases, with 6 bases spanning the gap. The chain's CDR3 is CASSQARDYGYTF. Here the CDR3 DNA reads TGTGCCAGCAGCCAAGCCCGAGACTATGGCTACACCTTC.

V gene TRBV10-1 combines with J gene TRBJ1-2, with 7 bases lining up with TRBD1. V was pared by 6 bases and J by 1 base, with 8 bases of the junction left unmatched. Per germline, CDR1 WNHNN and CDR2 SYGVQD (reference sequence). CDR3 length: 15 residues. The CDR3 DNA is TGCGCCAGCAGCTCCGGGGACAGCTTTAACTATGGCTACACCTTC. This codes for CASSSGDSFNYGYTF.

The V call is TRBV30, the J call TRBJ1-4; TRBD1 is a possible D gene (5 bases). This CDR3 region has 17 residues. Looked up from germline, CDR1 is GTSNPN and CDR2 is SVGIG (reference sequence). The V and J ends lost 2 bases and 0 bases respectively, with 16 bases between them. DNA of the CDR3: TGTGCCTGGAGTCGGTTTAGGGGCACCACAACTAATGAAAAACTGTTTTTT. Amino acid sequence: CAWSRFRGTTTNEKLFF.

A word on this clone: The junction departs from germline at one end; a sequencing error may be responsible. The same CDR3 also results from other DNA sequences found in this sample. V usage is TRBV7-3 and J usage is TRBJ2-7; TRBD2 matches 10 bases. This CDR3 contains 15 residues. Per germline, CDR1 SGHTA and CDR2 FQGTGA. CDR3 in amino acids: CASSLNPSGSYEQYF. CDR3 bases: TGCGCCAGCAGCTTAAATCCTAGCGGGAGCTACGAGCAGTACTTC.

The V call is TRBV7-2, the J call TRBJ2-5; 12 bases are a match to TRBD2. The J call is doubtful: the DNA matches TRBJ2-7 better. This CDR3 has 16 amino acids. Germline V gives CDR1 SGHTA, CDR2 FQGNSA. This CDR3 is CASSLAVTSGGYEQYF. Written as DNA, the CDR3 is TGTGCCAGCAGCTTAGCCGTGACTAGCGGGGGTTACGAGCAGTACTTC.

The rearrangement uses TRBV7-2 and TRBJ2-5; 9 bases fit TRBD2. CDR3 length: 15 residues. Germline lookup yields CDR1 SGHTA and CDR2 FQGNSA. Trimming removed 2 bases from V and 1 base from J; junction bases left unmatched: 2. The CDR3 nucleotides are TGTGCCAGCAGCTTACTAGCGGGGATCCAAGAGACCCAGTACTTC. It specifies CASSLLAGIQETQYF.

The rearrangement uses TRBV19 and TRBJ2-7; D is perhaps TRBD1 (7 bases). The germline V and J ends were trimmed by 6 bases and 5 bases, with 20 bases remaining between them. The length of the CDR3 is 15 residues. Germline V gives CDR1 LNHDA, CDR2 SQIVND (reference sequence). CDR3 in DNA: TGTGCCAGTAGCGTCAGGGACAGTAGGGAGGACGAGCAGTACTTC. It codes for CASSVRDSREDEQYF.

The chain has TRBV19 and TRBJ1-5; 9 bases map to TRBD1. The V and J ends lost 6 bases and 5 bases, in that order; junction bases with no gene match: 8. CDR1 LNHDA and CDR2 SQIVND come from the germline V gene (reference sequence). CDR3 length: 15 amino acids. The CDR3 DNA reads as TGTGCCAGTAGAGACCGGGACAGGGAGTATCAGCCCCAGCATTTT. This codes for CASRDRDREYQPQHF.

This sequence joins TRBV10-3 and TRBJ1-2; 8 bases are a match to TRBD1. Germline assignment: CDR1 ENHRY and CDR2 SYGVKD. J was trimmed by 5 bases and V by 3 bases; bases with no gene match: 5. This CDR3 is built from 14 residues. CDR3 DNA sequence: TGTGCCATCAGTGACTCGGACAGGGCGTATGGCTACACCTTC. Translated: CAISDSDRAYGYTF.

The gene calls are TRBV7-9 and TRBJ1-4, with 10 positions matching TRBD1. The CDR3 runs 16 residues. J was trimmed by 7 bases and V by 4 bases; bases with no gene match: 9. CDR1 is SEHNR, CDR2 FQNEAQ, per germline (reference sequence). The CDR3 region has the DNA TGTGCCAGCAGCTCTCCGGGACAGGGGTTATTTGAAAAACTGTTTTTT. Amino acids: CASSSPGQGLFEKLFF.

The genes are TRBV14 and TRBJ2-1; weak D call: TRBD2 (6 bases). The CDR3 length is 16 residues. Germline-derived CDR1 and CDR2 are SGHDN and FVKESK. V gave up 2 bases and J gave up 0 bases, with 11 bases separating them. The CDR3 region has the DNA TGTGCCAGCAGCCAAAACGGGGGAAGCTCCTACAATGAGCAGTTCTTC. Its protein product is CASSQNGGSSYNEQFF.

This clone was counted a single time. V is TRBV19 and J is TRBJ1-5; TRBD1 aligns across 12 bases. The CDR3 has 18 residues. The V segment lost 5 bases and the J segment 2 bases; nucleotides outside the gene matches: 10. Germline assignment: CDR1 LNHDA and CDR2 SQIVND (reference sequence). CDR3 bases: TGTGCCAGTAGTCCCCGGGACAGGGGGCTTTGGGGCAATCAGCCCCAGCATTTT. It yields the protein CASSPRDRGLWGNQPQHF.

The V gene is TRBV28, the J gene TRBJ2-7; TRBD1 agrees at 7 bases. The V gene end was trimmed by 6 bases and the J gene end by 6 bases; junction bases not matched to a gene: 8. CDR1 MDHEN and CDR2 SYDVKM come from the germline V gene. The CDR3 covers 13 residues. The CDR3 coding sequence is TGTGCCAGCAGACCCGACAGGGTAAGCGAGCAGTACTTC. It codes for CASRPDRVSEQYF.

V usage is TRBV7-2 and J usage is TRBJ1-1, with a tentative D call TRBD1 (5 bases). The CDR3 runs to 15 residues. Germline V CDR1 and CDR2: SGHTA, FQGNSA. The germline V and J ends were trimmed by 3 bases and 0 bases, with 11 bases remaining between them. CDR3 nucleotide sequence: TGTGCCAGCAGCTTGAGTCAGGGAATGAACACTGAAGCTTTCTTT. This encodes CASSLSQGMNTEAFF.

Points on this clone: This CDR3 is missing its conserved last phenylalanine or tryptophan, likely due to a read error. No DNA is shown, since the ends of the CDR3 on it are uncertain; the CDR3 is the one TCRdb lists. V is TRBV7-9 and J is TRBJ1-4; TRBD1, the D gene given by the table, was not confirmed from the DNA. Germline V gene sequence: CDR1 SEHNR, CDR2 FQNEAQ (reference sequence). The CDR3 numbers 11 amino acids, ends counted. The CDR3 sequence: CASSPGQGAPS.

This chain links TRBV7-9 with TRBJ1-5; 7 bases map to TRBD1. V lost 4 bases and J lost 6; bases outside the gene matches: 3. The CDR3 covers 13 residues. Per the germline V gene, CDR1 is SEHNR and CDR2 is FQNEAQ (reference sequence). The CDR3, as DNA: TGTGCCAGCAGCTCTACAGGGGTTCAGCCCCAGCATTTT. Protein: CASSSTGVQPQHF.

This clone occurred a few times. The chain couples TRBV19 to TRBJ1-2; D is unclear. The CDR3 length is 13 residues. V lost 0 bases, J lost 5 bases, and 7 bases lay in between. Germline V gene data show CDR1 as LNHDA and CDR2 as SQIVND (reference sequence). The CDR3 sequence: CASSIDRRYGYTF. CDR3 nucleotide sequence: TGTGCCAGTAGTATAGACAGAAGATATGGCTACACCTTC.

The chain recombines TRBV18 with TRBJ2-5, with 12 bases identical to TRBD2. Germline CDR1 reads KGHSH; CDR2 reads LQKENI. This CDR3 comprises 14 residues. V trimming: 3 bases; J trimming: 5 bases; junction bases outside the gene matches: 1. The CDR3 DNA reads as TGTGCCAGCTCACCGGGACTAGCGGGTGAGACCCAGTACTTC. Protein: CASSPGLAGETQYF.

The chain combines TRBV7-2 with TRBJ2-5, with TRBD2 matching 12 bases. The V gene end was trimmed by 0 bases and the J gene end by 1 base; junction bases not matched to a gene: 0. CDR1 is SGHTA and CDR2 is FQGNSA in the germline V gene. This CDR3 has 16 residues. The CDR3 sequence is CASSLATSGGQETQYF. The CDR3 coding sequence is TGTGCCAGCAGCTTAGCGACTAGCGGGGGCCAAGAGACCCAGTACTTC.

This chain uses TRBV29-1 with TRBJ1-2, with a tentative D call TRBD1 (5 bases). This CDR3 has 16 residues. Germline V lookup: CDR1 SQVTM, CDR2 ANQGSEA. V was pared by 4 bases and J by 6 bases, with 24 bases between. CDR3 loop: CSVVFRSAGMANGYTF. DNA for the CDR3: TGCAGCGTTGTTTTTAGGTCGGCAGGGATGGCTAATGGCTACACCTTC.

This rearrangement joins TRBV15 to TRBJ2-1; D is uncertain. Trimming removed 3 bases at V and 0 bases at J, with 9 bases between. This CDR3 has 15 residues. Germline V gene data show CDR1 as LNHNV and CDR2 as YYDKDF (reference sequence). In DNA form, the CDR3 reads TGTGCCACCAGCAGGTCCCGGAGCTCCTACAATGAGCAGTTCTTC. Its protein product is CATSRSRSSYNEQFF.